These 27 T cell receptor beta chains were all obtained from the same sample, sequenced in a study of CD8 T cells in Susac syndrome (dated by TCRdb to about 2019). Libraries were built with the immunoSEQ multiplex PCR assay. RNA was extracted using the RNeasy kit, and roughly 0.5 to 1 ug of the RNA was reverse transcribed with random hexamers. The public sequencing data were trimmed at Q25 with fastp and processed into clonotypes with MiXCR by TCRdb, which kept only in-frame beta chains. Rows with a matching CDR3 protein are joined into one entry that keeps the most common DNA and genes. In this sample the table shows roughly 200,000 distinct CDR3 sequences, roughly 95% of which occur a single time. Jointly, the top ten make up approximately 0.09% of the sample. The material sequenced was CD4+ T cells from PBMCs. These receptors were collected from a human donor with multiple sclerosis.

This clonotype was counted a single time. The V call is TRBV6-5, the J call TRBJ2-7, with D perhaps assigned TRBD1 or TRBD2 (5 bases each). This CDR3 has 15 residues. V was pared by 1 base and J by 0 bases, with 10 bases between. Germline assignment: CDR1 MNHEY and CDR2 SVGAGI. CDR3: CASSYFGTHSYEQYF. As DNA, the CDR3 is TGTGCCAGCAGTTACTTCGGGACCCACTCCTACGAGCAGTACTTC.

The chain uses TRBV3-1 and TRBJ2-3; D gene unclear. The CDR3 has 14 amino acids. The germline V gene encodes CDR1 LGHDT and CDR2 YNNKEL (reference sequence). V lost 1 base, J lost 4 bases, and 9 bases lay in between. The CDR3 loop is CASSQVLGSDTQYF. CDR3 sequence (DNA): TGTGCCAGCAGCCAAGTTTTAGGGTCAGATACGCAGTATTTT.

This chain joins TRBV5-1 and TRBJ1-6; 7 nucleotides align to TRBD1. The trim removed 0 bases at V and 1 base at J, leaving 16 bases unmatched. The CDR3 runs 21 residues. Germline CDR1 and CDR2: SGHRS and YFSETQ. The CDR3 loop is CASSLDVLGTALTSYNSPLHF. The CDR3 coding sequence is TGCGCCAGCAGCTTGGACGTCCTCGGGACAGCACTAACATCCTATAATTCACCCCTCCACTTT.

The V gene is TRBV30, the J gene TRBJ2-3; weak D call: TRBD1 (6 bases). The V end was cut by 8 bases, the J end by 9 bases, with 15 bases between. The germline V gene encodes CDR1 GTSNPN and CDR2 SVGIG (reference sequence). The CDR3 contains 11 residues. The CDR3 coding sequence is TGTGCCCAAGTTGTGAGGGGGACGCAGTATTTT. It specifies CAQVVRGTQYF.

This chain connects TRBV30 to TRBJ2-3, with TRBD2 identical over 10 bases. Losses at the gene ends were 0 bases for V and 5 bases for J; bases not matched to a gene: 11. This CDR3 contains 17 residues. Germline assignment: CDR1 GTSNPN and CDR2 SVGIG (reference sequence). This CDR3 is CAWSVLGLAGVVDTQYF. In nucleotides, the CDR3 is TGTGCCTGGAGTGTACTTGGGCTAGCGGGGGTGGTAGATACGCAGTATTTT.

This chain uses TRBV4-2 with TRBJ2-1; 10 nucleotides line up with TRBD2. Germline CDR1 is LGHNA and CDR2 is YNFKEQ. V gave up 1 base and J gave up 10 bases; unmatched junction bases: 10. This CDR3 is built from 16 residues. The CDR3 DNA reads TGTGCCAGCAGCCAAGGAGGGCTAGCGGGGGACCAGGAGCAGTTCTTC. It is translated as CASSQGGLAGDQEQFF.

The V gene is TRBV30, the J gene TRBJ1-5, with D tentatively TRBD1 (5 bases). There are 13 residues in the CDR3. Germline CDR1 GTSNPN, CDR2 SVGIG (reference sequence). Trimming shortened V by 5 bases and J by 3 bases, and 11 bases separated the two germline ends. The CDR3 spells CAWGRDSNQPQHF. The CDR3 nucleotides are TGTGCCTGGGGACGGGACTCCAATCAGCCCCAGCATTTT. Drawing the rest from reference TRBV30 and TRBJ1-5, the complete variable domain is SQTIHQWPATLVQPVGSPLSLECTVEGTSNPNLYWYRQAAGRGLQLLFYSVGIGQISSEVPQNLSASRPQDRQFILSSKKLLLSDSGFYLCAWGRDSNQPQHFGDGTRLSIL.

The gene calls are TRBV12-3 or TRBV12-4 and TRBJ2-3; D uncertain. Trimming removed 7 bases at V and 0 bases at J, with 11 bases between. This CDR3 is built from 14 residues. CDR3 bases: TGTGCCAGCACCCATAGTACTAGCACAGATACGCAGTATTTT. The encoded protein is CASTHSTSTDTQYF.

This chain uses TRBV29-1 with TRBJ1-4; TRBD1 matches at 8 bases. Germline V gives CDR1 SQVTM, CDR2 ANQGSEA. The CDR3 is 13 residues long. The CDR3 loop is CSATGGRGEKLFF. CDR3 nucleotides: TGCAGTGCTACAGGGGGAAGGGGTGAAAAACTGTTTTTT. The full variable domain, in which reference TRBV29-1 and TRBJ1-4 provide the parts outside the CDR3, is SAVISQKPSRDICQRGTSLTIQCQVDSQVTMMFWYRQQPGQSLTLIATANQGSEATYESGFVIDKFPISRPNLTFSTLTVSNMSPEDSSIYLCSATGGRGEKLFFGSGTQLSVL.

This clonotype was observed once. The chain joins TRBV4-2 to TRBJ2-7; 11 positions match TRBD2. J gave up 6 bases and V 6 bases, and 4 bases lay outside the gene matches. The CDR3 is 13 amino acids. Germline lookup yields CDR1 LGHNA and CDR2 YNFKEQ. The CDR3 coding sequence is TGTGCCAGCAGGCGGACTAGCGGGCGCGAGCAGTACTTC. It encodes CASRRTSGREQYF.

The rearrangement uses TRBV9 and TRBJ2-7, with D possibly matching TRBD1 (5 bases). There are 16 residues in the CDR3. The germline V gene encodes CDR1 SGDLS and CDR2 YYNGEE. Trimming took 0 bases from V and 0 from J, leaving 13 bases between them. The CDR3 loop reads CASSVGGREFSYEQYF. CDR3 coding DNA: TGTGCCAGCAGCGTAGGGGGCAGGGAATTCTCCTACGAGCAGTACTTC.

The chain carries TRBV12-3 or TRBV12-4 and TRBJ2-1; D might be TRBD2 (5 bases). Trimming left V 2 bases short and J 6 bases short, with 8 bases between. The CDR3 has 13 amino acids. CDR3 loop: CASSLSGVNEQFF. The CDR3 DNA follows: TGTGCCAGCAGTTTATCCGGGGTCAATGAGCAGTTCTTC.

The rearrangement links TRBV12-3 or TRBV12-4 to TRBJ2-1; D not resolved. This CDR3 has 13 residues. V lost 5 bases and J lost 3, with 8 bases in between. The CDR3 nucleotides are TGTGCCAGCAGTGACTCAAGCTACAATGAGCAGTTCTTC. As protein: CASSDSSYNEQFF.

This clonotype was observed a few times. The CDR3 loop is CASSLRGNYGYTF. CDR3 sequence (DNA): TGTGCCAGCAGTTTACGGGGAAACTATGGCTACACCTTC. This chain uses TRBV28 with TRBJ1-2; D is ambiguous. V was cut by 2 bases and J by 2 bases, with 6 bases left in between. The CDR3 runs 13 residues. Per the germline V gene, CDR1 is MDHEN and CDR2 is SYDVKM.

The chain joins TRBV19 to TRBJ2-7; D uncertain. Germline values: CDR1 LNHDA, CDR2 SQIVND (reference sequence). This CDR3 region has 14 residues. The V end lost 0 bases, the J end lost 3 bases, and 9 bases lay between the germline ends. The DNA for the CDR3 is TGTGCCAGTAGTATAGAGCCAGGAAGCTACGAGCAGTACTTC. Translating gives CASSIEPGSYEQYF.

V and J are TRBV29-1 and TRBJ1-2, with TRBD1 as a possible D gene (6 bases). The CDR3 has 14 amino acids. V was trimmed by 7 bases and J by 1 base, leaving 16 bases between them. Germline-derived CDR1 and CDR2 are SQVTM and ANQGSEA. The CDR3 region is CSAARDTNNYGYTF. CDR3 DNA sequence: TGCAGCGCCGCCCGGGACACCAATAACTATGGCTACACCTTC.

V gene TRBV20-1 combines with J gene TRBJ2-5, with D perhaps matching TRBD1 (5 bases). The germline V gene has CDR1 DFQATT and CDR2 SNEGSKA (reference sequence). This CDR3 is built from 14 residues. V was trimmed by 3 bases and J by 2 bases, leaving 13 bases between them. CDR3 residues: CSARNRQPQETQYF. The CDR3 DNA reads TGCAGTGCTAGGAACCGACAGCCTCAAGAGACCCAGTACTTC.

CDR3 sequence (DNA): TGTGCCACCCAGAGACTAGCCCCCTACGAGCAGTACTTC. Translation gives CATQRLAPYEQYF. The rearrangement links TRBV27 to TRBJ2-7; TRBD2 agrees at 7 bases. Germline V gene lookup returns CDR1 MNHEY and CDR2 SMNVEV (reference sequence). This CDR3 spans 13 amino acids. Trimming cost V 10 bases and J 2 bases; bases outside gene matches: 8.

The gene calls are TRBV30 and TRBJ1-2; unclear D gene. Germline loops: CDR1 GTSNPN, CDR2 SVGIG (reference sequence). With 0 bases removed from V and 4 bases from J, the gap between germline ends came to 6 bases. The CDR3 has 12 amino acids. Written as DNA, the CDR3 is TGTGCCTGGAGTGTAACAGCCTATGGCTACACCTTC. This sequence encodes CAWSVTAYGYTF.

The chain couples TRBV20-1 to TRBJ2-7; a weak D match, TRBD2 (6 bases). Between the trimmed V and J ends, which lost 1 base and 2 bases, there was a span of 6 bases. The CDR3 loop spans 12 amino acids. Per germline, CDR1 DFQATT and CDR2 SNEGSKA (reference sequence). For the CDR3, the DNA is TGCAGTGCTAGAGCGGGAGCCTACGAGCAGTACTTC. Protein: CSARAGAYEQYF.

The gene calls are TRBV15 and TRBJ2-7, with D hard to call. The CDR3 length is 13 residues. Germline V gene lookup returns CDR1 LNHNV and CDR2 YYDKDF (reference sequence). Trimming cost V 0 bases and J 3 bases, with 6 bases left between them. The CDR3 here is CATSRDLDYEQYF. CDR3 sequence (DNA): TGTGCCACCAGCAGAGATCTAGACTACGAGCAGTACTTC.

This sequence joins TRBV30 and TRBJ1-4, with a possible D match to TRBD1 (6 bases). Trimming took 5 bases from V and 6 from J, leaving 10 bases between them. Germline CDR1 reads GTSNPN; CDR2 reads SVGIG (reference sequence). The CDR3 spans 12 residues. The CDR3 reads CAWQGWDEKLFF. The CDR3 DNA reads TGTGCCTGGCAGGGGTGGGATGAAAAACTGTTTTTT.

The DNA of the CDR3 is TGCAGCGTTGATAGAGACACCAACACCGGGGAGCTGTTTTTT. Its protein product is CSVDRDTNTGELFF. The chain combines TRBV29-1 with TRBJ2-2; unclear D gene. The V gene's germline CDR1 is SQVTM and CDR2 ANQGSEA. The CDR3 runs to 14 residues. Trimming stripped 3 bases from V and 2 bases from J, with 10 bases between.

This clonotype has just a few counts. The chain is built from TRBV12-3 or TRBV12-4 and TRBJ2-5; D possibly corresponds to TRBD1 (5 bases). The CDR3 contains 13 residues. Trimming removed 2 bases at V and 3 bases at J, with 7 bases between. The CDR3 here is CASSLIREETQYF. Written as DNA, the CDR3 is TGTGCCAGCAGTTTAATCAGGGAAGAGACCCAGTACTTC.

The V and J genes are TRBV12-3 or TRBV12-4 and TRBJ1-1, with D perhaps TRBD1 (5 bases). Deletions cut 6 bases from V and 1 base from J, with 12 bases between. The CDR3 loop spans 14 amino acids. CDR3 protein: CASRQGTSNTEAFF. The DNA for the CDR3 is TGTGCCAGCAGGCAGGGAACTTCGAACACTGAAGCTTTCTTT.

The rearrangement uses TRBV7-2 and TRBJ2-3, with 7 bases lining up with TRBD2. CDR1 SGHTA and CDR2 FQGNSA come from the germline V gene. Trimming took 2 bases from V and 0 from J; bases not matched to a gene: 5. There are 16 residues in the CDR3. DNA of the CDR3: TGTGCCAGCAGCTTATTAGTGCGGGGGAGCACAGATACGCAGTATTTT. Encoded protein: CASSLLVRGSTDTQYF.

The V call is TRBV5-1, the J call TRBJ2-1, with D perhaps given as TRBD1 or TRBD2 (5 bases each). Trimming took off 6 bases at V and 7 bases at J, with 17 bases between the two ends. The CDR3 extends over 14 amino acids. Germline lookup yields CDR1 SGHRS and CDR2 YFSETQ. As DNA, the CDR3 is TGCGCCAGCACCACTGGGATGAGGGGAAATGAGCAGTTCTTC. This codes for CASTTGMRGNEQFF.